Sequencing of this TCR beta chain was carried out in a study of T cells of healthy individuals. Each CDR3 protein is one row after TCRdb ran MiXCR on the 5' RACE reads. The data show 95,000 to 100,000 distinct CDR3 sequences, with under 20% seen just once and under 7.5% held by the top ten. Germline-derived CDR1 and CDR2 are MGHRA and YSYEKL. CDR3 size: 14 residues. Losses at the gene ends were 4 bases for V and 5 bases for J; bases not matched to a gene: 4. In this sample, this clonotype turned up a few times. This sequence joins TRBV4-1 and TRBJ2-5; 10 bases are a match to TRBD2. The source is a human donor in good health. CDR3 loop: CASSPLTSGETQYF. In nucleotides, the CDR3 is TGCGCCAGCAGCCCTTTGACTAGCGGGGAGACCCAGTACTTC.